This T cell receptor (beta chain) was captured in a study of T cells in Graves' hyperthyroidism and ophthalmopathy. On the study more broadly: Staff took peripheral blood when the initial diagnosis was made, before any treatment began.

The study collected blood at first hyperthyroidism diagnosis, before any ophthalmopathy symptoms arose. Germline CDR1 and CDR2: DFQATT and SNEGSKA (reference sequence). V was cut by 1 base and J by 0 bases, with 14 bases left in between. The CDR3 totals 16 residues. Amplified regions were TCR beta CDR3 sequences from RNA transcripts. When the TCR CDR3 underwent first-round RT-PCR, the HTBI primer set was used. TCRdb re-derived calls from the multiplex PCR reads in MiXCR, one entry per CDR3 protein. The sample has 380,000 or so distinct CDR3 sequences, approximately 13% seen once; the top ten hold under 25%. Broader study findings: Expanded thyroid clonotypes (above 0.001) were mostly also found in blood.

A remark on this clonotype: As yet, its antigen is unknown. This may come from a read error, since a much larger clone is one base off.

The V call is TRBV20-1, the J call TRBJ2-3; perhaps TRBD2 as D (5 bases). The sequence came from a man under 40 with Graves' hyperthyroidism that later progressed to Graves' ophthalmopathy. The sample consisted of blood. The CDR3 region has the DNA TGCAGTGCTAGAGGAGCGGATGGATTAAGCACAGATACGCAGTATTTT. It codes for CSARGADGLSTDTQYF.